Detailed here is one TCR beta chain. The antigen this receptor binds is unknown. It has no much larger one-base neighbor in the sample; base qualities were not kept. The junction shows trimming of 6 bases on V and 1 base on J, and the gene matches do not reach 9 bases of it. Based on the germline V gene (reference sequence), the CDR1 and CDR2 sequences are MNHEY and SMNVEV. The CDR3 covers 15 residues, taking in both the cysteine and the phenylalanine. The DNA shown is the 45-base CDR3, in frame from base 1. TCRbeta rearrangements were sequenced from genomic DNA using the immunoSEQ assay at survey resolution. Turning to the authors' computational methods: In the TCR sequencing data, the smallest productive clonotype frequency that could be detected was 2.59 x 10-5. Only productive TCRbeta rearrangements, meaning sequences that were complete and in-frame, were kept for the analyses. The clonality of each sample was calculated as Simpson clonality in the immunoSEQ Analyzer version 3.0. Based on frequency, clones were grouped as very rare, small, medium, large (1-20%) or hyperexpanded (>20%). Generation probabilities were estimated with OLGA 1.2.3, V-gene circos plots were made with VDJtools, specificities were looked up in VDJdb, and CDR3 motifs were identified with GLIPH. TCRdb mirrors the immuneACCESS table, restricted to in-frame sequences. Some clones are absent from its copies; in checked studies, under half trace to an unresolved V gene, and the reason for the others is unknown. The V and J calls and clone size are taken from that table; D and trimming were inferred from the DNA. The table for this sample lists 38,000 or so clones; over 75% of them were counted only once. The biggest ten clones account for roughly 1.2% of the sample.

The data stem from a study of STAT5B mutations in CD4+ large granular lymphocyte leukemia (dated by TCRdb to 2022 to 2024). Broadly, across the study: Among healthy controls, the CDR3 'QG' motif was associated with a particular HLA allele. Flow cytometry on FACSCanto II or FACSVerse showed that the purified fractions were more than 95% pure among lymphocytes. The TCRbeta repertoires of CD4+ T-cell large granular lymphocyte leukemia patients were compared with the TCRbeta repertoires of healthy blood donors. On the study overall, not on this receptor specifically: Greater clonality appeared to be present in CD4-sorted patient repertoires than in healthy CD4+ repertoires, and the difference was retained after the putative leukemic clones were removed. Main leukemic clonotypes were private to each patient, although 20% to 30% appeared at low frequency in other patients' non-leukemic repertoires. The data were not HLA-matched, and the higher clonality in CD4+ T-LGLL than in CD8+ T-LGLL could be due to the relatively small sample size. Enrichment of TRBV06-family usage was observed among the top patient clones (8/27) relative to healthy controls (2/35).

Buffy coats from around 37 blood donors, supplied by the Finnish Red Cross blood service, were used as healthy controls. All TCR-sequenced material derived from peripheral blood: patient blood samples and healthy donor buffy coats. Peripheral blood mononuclear cells were isolated by Ficoll-Hypaque gradient centrifugation. For the healthy controls, CD4+ cells were obtained from buffy coats by magnetic purification. The Gentra Puregene Cell and Tissue kit was used for genomic DNA extraction, and quantification was performed on a Qubit 2.0 fluorometer. The source of this sequence is a human donor in good health. The chain was built from TRBV27 and TRBJ2-7, with 7 bases aligning to TRBD2. Sequencing was carried out using CD4+ T cells from blood buffy coats. The DNA reads as follows: TGTGCCAGCAGCCCATCAGGGAGGGTGTCCTACGAGCAGTACTTC. Translated, this is CASSPSGRVSYEQYF.